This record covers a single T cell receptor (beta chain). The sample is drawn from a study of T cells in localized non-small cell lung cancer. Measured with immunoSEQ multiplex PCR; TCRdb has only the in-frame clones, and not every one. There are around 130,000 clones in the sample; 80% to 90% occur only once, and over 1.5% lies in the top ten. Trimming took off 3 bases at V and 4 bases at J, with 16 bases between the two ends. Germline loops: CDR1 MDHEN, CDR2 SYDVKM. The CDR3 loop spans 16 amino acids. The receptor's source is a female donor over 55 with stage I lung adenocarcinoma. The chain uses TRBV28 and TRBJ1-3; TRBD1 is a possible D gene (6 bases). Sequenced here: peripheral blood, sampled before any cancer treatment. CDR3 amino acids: CASSFLGGRRGNTIYF. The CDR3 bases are TGTGCCAGCAGTTTCTTGGGGGGGCGGCGGGGAAACACCATATATTTT.